This T cell receptor (beta chain) was recorded in a study of blood T cell repertoires in COVID-19. Study overall: PBMCs, B-cell-depleted T cells, or T cells provided the cDNA or gDNA that made up the material.

As originally analysed: Estimation of nucleated cell counts was performed using reference gene primer amplification. Sequenced by immunoSEQ multiplex PCR; TCRdb stores in-frame clones only, minus some. V and J calls plus clone size are reproduced from that table; the DNA served to infer D and trimming. The table lists about 170,000 clones, approximately 83% of them singletons. The TCR sequence derives from a man in his 70s with active or convalescent COVID-19. The sample was peripheral blood.

The CDR3 sequence: CASTGGNSPLHF. CDR3 bases: TGTGCCAGCACCGGAGGGAATTCACCCCTCCACTTT. The rearrangement links TRBV7-2 to TRBJ1-6; D ambiguous. V gave up 7 bases and J gave up 7 bases, with 8 bases separating them. The germline CDR1 and CDR2 sequences are SGHTA and FQGNSA. CDR3 length equals 12 residues.